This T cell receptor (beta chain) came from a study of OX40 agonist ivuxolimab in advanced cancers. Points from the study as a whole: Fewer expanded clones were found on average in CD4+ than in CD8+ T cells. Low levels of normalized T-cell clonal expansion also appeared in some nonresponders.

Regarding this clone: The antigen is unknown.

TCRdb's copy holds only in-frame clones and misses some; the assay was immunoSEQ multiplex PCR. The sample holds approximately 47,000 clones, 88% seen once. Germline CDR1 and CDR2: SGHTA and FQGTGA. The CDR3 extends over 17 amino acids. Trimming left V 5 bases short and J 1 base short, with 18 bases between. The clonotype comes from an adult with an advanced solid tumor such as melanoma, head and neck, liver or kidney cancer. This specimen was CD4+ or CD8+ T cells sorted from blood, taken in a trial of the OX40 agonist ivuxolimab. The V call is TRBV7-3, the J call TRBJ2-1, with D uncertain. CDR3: CASSHDLSRESYNEQFF. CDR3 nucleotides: TGTGCCAGCAGCCATGACCTTAGTAGGGAATCCTACAATGAGCAGTTCTTC.